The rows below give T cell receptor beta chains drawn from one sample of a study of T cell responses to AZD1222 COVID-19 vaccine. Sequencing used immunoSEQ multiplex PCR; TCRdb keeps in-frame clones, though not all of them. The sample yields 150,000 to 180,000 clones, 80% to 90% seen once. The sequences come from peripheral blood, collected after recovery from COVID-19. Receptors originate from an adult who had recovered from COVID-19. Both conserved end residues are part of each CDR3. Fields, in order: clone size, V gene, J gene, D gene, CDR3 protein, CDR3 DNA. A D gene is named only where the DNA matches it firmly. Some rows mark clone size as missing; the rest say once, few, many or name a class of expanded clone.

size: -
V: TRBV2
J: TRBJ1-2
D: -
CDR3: CASSEAAGFYGYTF
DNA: TGTGCCAGCAGTGAAGCAGCAGGGTTTTATGGCTACACCTTC

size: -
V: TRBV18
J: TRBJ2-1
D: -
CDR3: CASSPGQPPDEQFF
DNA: TGTGCCAGCTCCCCGGGACAACCTCCGGATGAGCAGTTCTTC

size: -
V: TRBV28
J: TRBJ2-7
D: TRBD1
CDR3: CASSGTGAYEQYF
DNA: TGTGCCAGCAGCGGGACAGGGGCCTACGAGCAGTACTTC

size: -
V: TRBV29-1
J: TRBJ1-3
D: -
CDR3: CSVGVSGNTIYF
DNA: TGCAGCGTGGGGGTTTCTGGAAACACCATATATTTT

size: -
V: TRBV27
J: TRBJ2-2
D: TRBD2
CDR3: CASSLPSGGSGELFF
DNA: TGTGCCAGCAGTTTGCCTAGCGGGGGGTCCGGGGAGCTGTTTTTT

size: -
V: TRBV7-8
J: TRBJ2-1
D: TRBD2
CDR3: CASSSAGAGGRNEQFF
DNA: TGTGCCAGCAGCTCAGCTGGCGCGGGAGGGCGCAATGAGCAGTTCTTC

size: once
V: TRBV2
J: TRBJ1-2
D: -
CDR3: CASSEGTDNYGYTF
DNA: TGTGCCAGCAGTGAAGGGACGGATAACTATGGCTACACCTTC

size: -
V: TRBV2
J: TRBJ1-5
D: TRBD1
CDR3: CASSDTGGYQPQHF
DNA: TGTGCCAGCAGTGACACAGGGGGGTATCAGCCCCAGCATTTT

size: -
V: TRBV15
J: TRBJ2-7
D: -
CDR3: CATSRAGHNSYEQYF
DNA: TGTGCCACCAGCAGGGCAGGGCATAACTCCTACGAGCAGTACTTC

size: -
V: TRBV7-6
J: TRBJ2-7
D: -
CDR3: CASSDGTPSLGQYF
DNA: TGTGCCAGCAGCGACGGGACACCTTCTTTGGGGCAGTACTTC

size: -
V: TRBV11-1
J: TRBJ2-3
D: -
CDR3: CASSPSGTGEGDTQYF
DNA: TGTGCCAGCAGCCCAAGTGGGACTGGAGAAGGGGATACGCAGTATTTT

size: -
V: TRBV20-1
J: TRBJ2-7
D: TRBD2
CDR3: CSASNPRGANEQYF
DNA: TGCAGTGCTAGTAACCCGCGGGGGGCTAACGAGCAGTACTTC

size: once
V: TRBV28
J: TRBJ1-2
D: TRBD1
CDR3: CASSRNRGYGYTF
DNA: TGTGCCAGCAGCCGTAACAGGGGCTATGGCTACACCTTC

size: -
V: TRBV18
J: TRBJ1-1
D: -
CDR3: CASSPLGQRGGTEAFF
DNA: TGTGCCAGCTCACCTCTCGGACAGCGTGGGGGCACTGAAGCTTTCTTT

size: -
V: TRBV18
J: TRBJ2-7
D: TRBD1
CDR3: CASSLTTGRVDEQYF
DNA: TGTGCCAGCTCACTCACGACAGGGCGCGTTGACGAGCAGTACTTC

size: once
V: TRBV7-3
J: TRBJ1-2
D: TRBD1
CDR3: CASSLGQGNGYTF
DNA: TGTGCCAGCAGCCTAGGACAGGGGAATGGCTACACCTTC

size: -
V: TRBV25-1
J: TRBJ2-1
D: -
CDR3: CASSLAVNEQFF
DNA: TGTGCCAGCAGTTTGGCGGTCAATGAGCAGTTCTTC

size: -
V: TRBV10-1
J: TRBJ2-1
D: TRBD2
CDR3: CASSELVAGPYNEQFF
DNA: TGCGCCAGCAGTGAATTGGTAGCGGGACCCTACAATGAGCAGTTCTTC

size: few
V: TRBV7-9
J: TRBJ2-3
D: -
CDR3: CASSPRTPSTDTQYF
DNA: TGTGCCAGCAGCCCTCGGACACCAAGCACAGATACGCAGTATTTT

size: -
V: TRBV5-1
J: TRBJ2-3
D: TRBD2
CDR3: CASSLAGAMTDTQYF
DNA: TGCGCCAGCAGCTTAGCGGGAGCGATGACAGATACGCAGTATTTT

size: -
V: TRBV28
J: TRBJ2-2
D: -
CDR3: CATSTGELFF
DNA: TGTGCCACCTCGACCGGGGAGCTGTTTTTT

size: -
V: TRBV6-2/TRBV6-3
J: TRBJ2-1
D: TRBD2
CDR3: CASSYPTSGSYNEQFF
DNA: TGTGCCAGCAGTTACCCGACTAGCGGATCCTACAATGAGCAGTTCTTC

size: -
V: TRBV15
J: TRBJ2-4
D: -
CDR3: CATSGRRDTGPIQYF
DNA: TGTGCCACCAGCGGCAGGAGGGACACCGGGCCCATTCAGTACTTC

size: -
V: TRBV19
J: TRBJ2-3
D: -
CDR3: CASSPTADLDTQYF
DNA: TGTGCCAGTAGTCCCACCGCCGATTTAGATACGCAGTATTTT

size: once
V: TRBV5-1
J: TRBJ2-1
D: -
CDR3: CASSFDRFDNEQFF
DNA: TGCGCCAGCAGCTTTGACAGGTTCGACAATGAGCAGTTCTTC

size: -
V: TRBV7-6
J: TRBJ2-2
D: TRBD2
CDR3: CASSLGLAGVTGELFF
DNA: TGTGCCAGCAGCCTGGGACTAGCGGGAGTGACCGGGGAGCTGTTTTTT

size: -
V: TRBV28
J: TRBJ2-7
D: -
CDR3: CASSPAYEQYF
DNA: TGTGCCAGCAGTCCCGCCTACGAGCAGTACTTC

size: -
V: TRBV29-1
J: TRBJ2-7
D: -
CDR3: CSAVTGPYEQYF
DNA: TGCAGCGCTGTGACAGGTCCCTACGAGCAGTACTTC

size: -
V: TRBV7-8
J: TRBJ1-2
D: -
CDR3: CASSLARPSYGYTF
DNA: TGTGCCAGCAGCTTAGCAAGACCGAGCTATGGCTACACCTTC